These 16 T cell receptor beta chains originate from one sample sequenced in a study of cytomegalovirus exposure and HLA in healthy donors. The PCR was carried out with 60 Vbeta primers and 13 Jbeta primers. Measured with immunoSEQ multiplex PCR; TCRdb has only the in-frame clones, and not every one. This sample has 150,000 to 200,000 clones, with roughly 90% found just once. The sequencing sample was made of PBMCs. Receptor source: a boy younger than 10 in good health and CMV-seronegative.

The rearrangement links TRBV2 to TRBJ1-2, with D possibly matching TRBD1 (5 bases). Trimming took off 7 bases at V and 7 bases at J, with 13 bases between the two ends. This CDR3 is 12 amino acids long. Germline V gives CDR1 SNHLY, CDR2 FYNNEI. CDR3 in amino acids: CASIGGVFGYTF. The CDR3 DNA reads TGTGCCAGCATAGGAGGGGTTTTTGGCTACACCTTC.

V gene TRBV15 combines with J gene TRBJ2-3, with D possibly TRBD1 on 6 matching bases. Trimming took 6 bases from V and 2 from J, leaving 12 bases between them. Germline CDR1 reads LNHNV; CDR2 reads YYDKDF (reference sequence). This CDR3 spans 14 amino acids. Here the CDR3 DNA reads TGTGCCACCAGAACCGGGACAAACACAGATACGCAGTATTTT. Residues: CATRTGTNTDTQYF.

The J gene is TRBJ2-7, the V gene TRBV7-9; a possible D gene is TRBD1 (5 bases). CDR1 and CDR2 from the germline V gene are SEHNR and FQNEAQ (reference sequence). Trimming pared 5 bases from V and 0 bases from J, leaving 14 bases between. The CDR3 spans 15 residues. CDR3 sequence reads: CASSPPDTLSYEQYF. DNA of the CDR3: TGTGCCAGCAGCCCCCCGGACACCCTCTCCTACGAGCAGTACTTC.

V and J are TRBV11-2 and TRBJ1-3, with D tentatively TRBD1 (6 bases). CDR1 and CDR2 (germline): SGHAT, FQNNGV. V was cut by 5 bases and J by 0 bases, with 14 bases left in between. This CDR3 comprises 16 residues. CDR3 nucleotides: TGTGCCAGCAGCCAGGGGCTCCGGGGCTCTGGAAACACCATATATTTT. It translates to CASSQGLRGSGNTIYF.

This clone was observed a single time. This chain links TRBV30 with TRBJ1-1, with TRBD1 matching over 7 bases. Germline V gene lookup returns CDR1 GTSNPN and CDR2 SVGIG (reference sequence). V was pared by 2 bases and J by 6 bases, with 3 bases of the junction left unmatched. The CDR3 has 12 amino acids. CDR3 residues: CAWSTQGPEAFF. The CDR3 bases are TGTGCCTGGAGTACACAGGGGCCTGAAGCTTTCTTT.

A note on this clone: Sequence at one end of the junction differs from germline and may be a read error. Other nucleotide sequences from this sample produce the same CDR3. This chain joins TRBV30 and TRBJ2-7; D may be TRBD2 (5 bases). The CDR3 is 11 residues long. Germline V gene sequence: CDR1 GTSNPN, CDR2 SVGIG (reference sequence). The DNA of the CDR3 is TGCGCCTGGACTGAGGGCTACGAGCAGTACTTC. Protein sequence: CAWTEGYEQYF.

In this sample, this clone turned up once. The J gene is TRBJ1-1, the V gene TRBV19, with 11 bases lining up with TRBD1. The CDR3 contains 14 residues. CDR1 LNHDA and CDR2 SQIVND come from the germline V gene (reference sequence). J was trimmed by 11 bases and V by 8 bases; bases with no gene match: 13. CDR3: CASLRSGTGGFAFF. CDR3 sequence (DNA): TGTGCCAGTCTGAGGTCGGGGACAGGGGGATTTGCTTTCTTT.

This chain uses TRBV15 with TRBJ2-5; 9 bases are a match to TRBD2. The J call may not be correct, given that the DNA end is closer to TRBJ2-7. This CDR3 is built from 16 residues. Germline lookup yields CDR1 LNHNV and CDR2 YYDKDF (reference sequence). The CDR3 spells CATSRDLAGFFYEQYF. The CDR3 region has the DNA TGTGCCACCAGCAGAGACCTAGCGGGATTTTTCTACGAGCAGTACTTC.

V is TRBV6-5 and J is TRBJ1-1, with D unresolved. The CDR3 totals 13 residues. Germline V gene sequence: CDR1 MNHEY, CDR2 SVGAGI. V dropped 4 bases and J dropped 4 bases, with 10 bases sitting between them. The CDR3, as DNA: TGTGCCAGCAGTTTGGGCAGCCTCACTGAAGCTTTCTTT. It translates to CASSLGSLTEAFF.

The gene calls are TRBV25-1 and TRBJ2-1; TRBD2 matches 10 bases. With V trimmed by 3 bases and J by 7 bases, 15 bases remained unmatched. The germline gives CDR1 MGHDK, CDR2 SYGVNS. This CDR3 has 18 residues. CDR3 DNA: TGTGCCAGCAGTGATCGCGGTGTGGGACTAGCGCGAGGGAATGAGCAGTTCTTC. Encoded protein: CASSDRGVGLARGNEQFF.

This clone showed up just a few times. The V gene is TRBV7-2, the J gene TRBJ1-1, with TRBD1 as a possible D gene (5 bases). Germline V lookup: CDR1 SGHTA, CDR2 FQGNSA. The CDR3 sequence is 15 residues long. V was cut by 1 base and J by 3 bases, with 12 bases left in between. The CDR3 nucleotides read TGTGCCAGCAGCTTAGTCGGCAGGGCTGACACTGAAGCTTTCTTT. Amino acid sequence: CASSLVGRADTEAFF.

This clone appeared a few times. The chain recombines TRBV29-1 with TRBJ2-3, with 7 bases that match TRBD2. The ends lost 3 bases at V and 1 base at J; junction bases unmatched: 7. The CDR3 extends over 15 amino acids. The germline CDR1 and CDR2 sequences are SQVTM and ANQGSEA. The CDR3 sequence: CSVDAGEGGTDTQYF. The CDR3 region has the DNA TGCAGCGTTGACGCCGGGGAGGGTGGCACAGATACGCAGTATTTT.

The V and J genes are TRBV5-5 and TRBJ2-7; D ambiguous. Looked up from germline, CDR1 is SGHKS and CDR2 is YYEKEE (reference sequence). V was clipped by 4 bases and J by 2 bases, with 13 bases between them. This CDR3 has 14 amino acids. CDR3 coding DNA: TGTGCCAGCAGCCGTGTGTGGCAGGCCTACGAGCAGTACTTC. Encoded protein: CASSRVWQAYEQYF. Full variable domain (missing parts from reference TRBV5-5 and TRBJ2-7): DAGVTQSPTHLIKTRGQQVTLRCSPISGHKSVSWYQQVLGQGPQFIFQYYEKEERGRGNFPDRFSARQFPNYSSELNVNALLLGDSALYLCASSRVWQAYEQYFGPGTRLTVT.

The V call is TRBV7-9, the J call TRBJ1-5; 7 bases map to TRBD1. Germline V CDR1 and CDR2: SEHNR, FQNEAQ (reference sequence). The CDR3 totals 16 residues. The trim removed 4 bases at V and 5 bases at J, leaving 11 bases unmatched. CDR3 loop: CASSSITGVSDQPQHF. Written as DNA, the CDR3 is TGTGCCAGCAGCTCAATCACAGGGGTTTCCGATCAGCCCCAGCATTTT.

V is TRBV28 and J is TRBJ1-1, with 8 nucleotides matching TRBD1. V lost 3 bases to trimming and J lost 5 bases; unmatched junction nucleotides: 5. Germline V gene data show CDR1 as MDHEN and CDR2 as SYDVKM. This CDR3 contains 14 residues. CDR3 sequence reads: CASSFSGGRTEAFF. CDR3 sequence (DNA): TGTGCCAGCAGTTTCTCAGGGGGCCGTACTGAAGCTTTCTTT.

This clone has just one count. The J gene is TRBJ1-6, the V gene TRBV7-2; unclear D gene. Trimming shortened V by 5 bases and J by 0 bases, and 17 bases separated the two germline ends. The CDR3 is 18 amino acids. Looked up from germline, CDR1 is SGHTA and CDR2 is FQGNSA. This CDR3 reads CASSDTTTRSSYNSPLHF. The CDR3 nucleotides read TGTGCCAGCAGCGATACAACTACACGGAGCTCCTATAATTCACCCCTCCACTTT.